The rows below give T cell receptor beta chains drawn from one sample of a study of blood T cells in healthy people across ages. TCRdb re-called the 5' RACE reads with MiXCR, one entry per CDR3 protein. The table has over a million distinct CDR3 sequences, less than 25% seen once. The same data also went into a second study, on T cells of mothers and their children.

The sequencing sample was made of blood. The receptors here all came from a girl aged 2 to 9 in good health. Both conserved end residues are part of each CDR3. D genes are given only for firm matches. Some rows mark clone size as missing; the rest say once, few, many or name a class of expanded clone.

J gene,D gene,V gene,clone size,CDR3 length,CDR3 protein,CDR3 DNA
TRBJ2-1,NA,TRBV29-1,few,12,CSVRDLPSEQFF,TGCAGCGTTCGGGACCTCCCAAGTGAGCAGTTCTTC
TRBJ2-5,NA,TRBV9,NA,14,CASSPPLEQETQYF,TGTGCCAGCAGCCCCCCGTTAGAACAAGAGACCCAGTACTTC
TRBJ2-5,TRBD1,TRBV11-3,few,14,CASSHRQGARTQYF,TGTGCCAGCAGCCACAGACAGGGCGCCAGGACCCAGTACTTC
TRBJ2-7,NA,TRBV2,NA,13,CASGNSQNYEQYF,TGTGCCAGCGGCAACAGTCAGAACTACGAGCAGTACTTC
TRBJ2-1,NA,TRBV4-2,NA,15,CASTLELGQSNEQFF,TGTGCCAGCACCCTGGAGCTCGGCCAATCCAATGAGCAGTTCTTC
TRBJ1-1,NA,TRBV7-3,few,14,CASSLQGTHTEAFF,TGTGCCAGCAGCTTACAGGGGACCCACACTGAAGCTTTCTTT
TRBJ1-2,NA,TRBV7-2,NA,16,CASSLYAGSPTGGYTF,TGTGCCAGCAGCTTATATGCAGGGTCCCCTACCGGAGGCTACACCTTC
TRBJ2-3,NA,TRBV20-1,NA,13,CSAPETSTDTQYF,TGCAGTGCTCCTGAGACTAGTACAGATACGCAGTATTTT
TRBJ2-5,NA,TRBV2,NA,14,CASSGTENQETQYF,TGTGCCAGCAGTGGAACAGAAAACCAAGAGACCCAGTACTTC
TRBJ2-1,TRBD2,TRBV20-1,few,17,CSARGPVASGGNNEQFF,TGCAGTGCTAGAGGTCCCGTTGCGAGCGGGGGGAACAATGAGCAGTTCTTC
TRBJ1-4,NA,TRBV3-1,NA,14,CASSQEEEGEKLLF,TGTGCCAGCAGCCAGGAGGAAGAGGGTGAAAAACTGCTTTTT
TRBJ1-5,TRBD1,TRBV6-2/TRBV6-3,NA,16,CASSYDRTGFGQPQHF,TGTGCCAGCAGTTACGACCGGACAGGGTTCGGCCAGCCCCAGCATTTT
TRBJ2-5,NA,TRBV6-1,few,13,CASSESSRWEQYF,TGTGCCAGCAGTGAGTCATCTCGTTGGGAGCAGTACTTC
TRBJ1-3,NA,TRBV6-6,few,13,CASSYSYSDTIYF,TGTGCCAGCAGTTACTCGTATTCGGACACCATATATTTT
TRBJ2-3,NA,TRBV20-1,few,13,CSAKASRTDTQYF,TGCAGTGCTAAAGCGAGCCGCACAGATACGCAGTATTTT
TRBJ2-1,TRBD2,TRBV29-1,NA,15,CSVALTGGTNNEQFF,TGCAGCGTTGCGCTTACGGGGGGGACTAACAATGAGCAGTTCTTC
TRBJ1-1,NA,TRBV2,NA,12,CASNGDETEAFF,TGTGCCAGTAACGGGGATGAGACTGAAGCTTTCTTT
TRBJ1-4,NA,TRBV5-1,NA,14,CASSLGFNDEKLFF,TGCGCCAGCAGCTTGGGGTTTAACGATGAAAAACTGTTTTTT
TRBJ2-7,NA,TRBV28,NA,12,CASSFTTYEQYF,TGTGCCAGCAGTTTTACTACCTACGAGCAGTACTTC
TRBJ1-1,NA,TRBV28,NA,12,CASWPGVGEAFF,TGTGCCAGCTGGCCTGGGGTCGGTGAAGCTTTCTTT
TRBJ2-3,NA,TRBV29-1,NA,13,CSVYRESTDTQYF,TGCAGCGTTTACAGGGAAAGCACAGATACGCAGTATTTT
TRBJ1-4,NA,TRBV6-5,NA,16,CASSPWGASTNEKLFF,TGTGCCAGCAGTCCCTGGGGGGCCTCAACTAATGAAAAACTGTTTTTT
TRBJ2-3,NA,TRBV4-2,few,14,CASSQTATTDTQYF,TGTGCCAGCAGCCAGACAGCGACCACAGATACGCAGTATTTT
TRBJ1-5,TRBD1,TRBV28,few,14,CASRLRQGRQPQHF,TGTGCCAGCAGGCTCAGACAGGGGCGGCAGCCCCAGCATTTT
TRBJ2-3,NA,TRBV6-5,NA,15,CASSYNGGGKDTQYF,TGTGCCAGCAGTTACAACGGAGGAGGAAAAGATACGCAGTATTTT
TRBJ1-4,NA,TRBV15,NA,17,CATSREGAPEFNEKLFF,TGTGCCACCAGCAGAGAGGGGGCACCTGAATTTAATGAAAAACTGTTTTTT
TRBJ1-1,NA,TRBV7-2,few,14,CASSFPYGVAEAFF,TGTGCCAGCAGCTTTCCGTATGGGGTCGCTGAAGCTTTCTTT
TRBJ2-7,NA,TRBV12-3/TRBV12-4,NA,12,CASSLGLYEHYF,TGTGCCAGCAGTTTGGGGCTCTACGAGCATTACTTC
TRBJ2-7,NA,TRBV7-3,NA,15,CASSLWPAPRNEQYF,TGTGCCAGCAGCTTATGGCCCGCACCTAGGAACGAGCAGTACTTC
TRBJ1-3,NA,TRBV11-2,NA,15,CASSTPDRPGNTIYF,TGTGCCAGCAGCACACCCGACCGGCCCGGGAACACCATATATTTT
TRBJ2-3,NA,TRBV4-2,few,17,CASSQEGPGVLSDTQYF,TGTGCCAGCAGCCAAGAAGGTCCGGGCGTATTGTCAGATACGCAGTATTTT
TRBJ2-2,TRBD1,TRBV24-1,few,16,CATSDFRTGGTGELFF,TGTGCCACCAGTGATTTTAGGACAGGGGGTACCGGGGAGCTGTTTTTT
TRBJ1-1,NA,TRBV7-9,few,13,CASRPQGSAEAFF,TGTGCCAGCAGACCGCAGGGTTCCGCTGAAGCTTTCTTT
TRBJ1-4,NA,TRBV6-6,NA,14,CASSPSAQDEKLFF,TGTGCCAGCAGCCCTTCCGCCCAAGATGAAAAACTGTTTTTT